The 17 T cell receptor beta chains below come from one sample, sequenced in a study of tumor-infiltrating lymphocytes in oesophageal squamous cell carcinoma. TCRdb independently ran MiXCR on the PCR reads; one entry per CDR3 protein. The sample yields 23,000 or so distinct CDR3 sequences, approximately 34% seen once. The specimen sequenced was esophageal tumor tissue. These receptors were taken from a female donor with esophageal squamous cell carcinoma.

This clonotype has a count of ten or more. A much larger clone differs by one base, so this may be a read error. The V gene is TRBV5-1, the J gene TRBJ2-7, with D perhaps TRBD2 (6 bases). Between the trimmed V and J ends, which lost 3 bases and 7 bases, there was a span of 23 bases. The germline V gene has CDR1 SGHRS and CDR2 YFSETQ. There are 16 residues in the CDR3. In nucleotides, the CDR3 is TGCGCCAGCAGCTCGAAACCCGGGACTGGCCGAAATGAGCAGTACTTC. It codes for CASSSKPGTGRNEQYF.

V gene TRBV6-1 combines with J gene TRBJ2-1; D is possibly TRBD2 (5 bases). V lost 6 bases to trimming and J lost 0 bases, with 9 bases between them. The germline V gene has CDR1 MNHNS and CDR2 SASEGT. The CDR3 has 14 amino acids. CDR3 loop: CASRVEGSYNEQFF. The CDR3 DNA reads as TGTGCCAGCAGGGTAGAGGGCTCCTACAATGAGCAGTTCTTC.

A few counts support this clonotype. The rearrangement links TRBV7-2 to TRBJ1-4; TRBD1 matches at 12 bases. The CDR3 has 17 residues. CDR1 SGHTA and CDR2 FQGNSA come from the germline V gene. The junction had 12 bases not matched to a gene; V was cut back by 5 bases and J by 8 bases. DNA for the CDR3: TGTGCCAGCAGCCCCCGGGACAGGGGGCGAGTCGGGGAAAAACTGTTTTTT. Translation: CASSPRDRGRVGEKLFF.

Worth noting for this clonotype: A much larger clonotype is one base distant, so this may be a read error. The chain employs TRBV5-6 and TRBJ2-1; D is possibly TRBD1 or TRBD2 (5 bases each). The CDR3 runs 15 residues. Deletions cut 0 bases from V and 10 bases from J, with 17 bases between. Germline values: CDR1 SGHDT, CDR2 YYEEEE. CDR3 region: CASSLGSTVWDEQFF. The CDR3 bases are TGTGCCAGCAGCTTGGGGTCCACCGTTTGGGACGAGCAGTTCTTC.

The rearrangement uses TRBV7-3 and TRBJ2-1; D is uncertain. TRBJ2-7 matches the DNA end more closely, so the J call is doubtful. This CDR3 is built from 16 residues. In germline, CDR1 is SGHTA, CDR2 FQGTGA. The CDR3 nucleotides are TGTGCCAGCAGCTTTATCGGCGTCAGCTCCTACAATGAGCAGTACTTC. This codes for CASSFIGVSSYNEQYF.

This chain uses TRBV6-5 with TRBJ1-4; D unclear. TRBJ1-5 matches the DNA end more closely, so the J call is doubtful. The CDR3 length is 13 residues. Germline CDR1 and CDR2: MNHEY and SVGAGI. CDR3 nucleotide sequence: TGTGCCAGCAGTTACACAAGTAATCAGCCCCAGCATTTT. It yields the protein CASSYTSNQPQHF.

The chain combines TRBV12-3 or TRBV12-4 with TRBJ1-1; 8 bases agree with TRBD1. With 6 bases clipped from V and 1 base from J, the junction kept 7 bases outside the gene matches. This CDR3 has 15 residues. The chain's CDR3 is CASSRGQGGNTEAFF. The CDR3 nucleotides read TGTGCCAGCAGCCGAGGACAGGGAGGGAACACTGAAGCTTTCTTT.

The rearrangement uses TRBV7-3 and TRBJ2-1, with 10 positions matching TRBD1. Germline V gives CDR1 SGHTA, CDR2 FQGTGA. CDR3 length: 14 amino acids. The V gene end was trimmed by 3 bases and the J gene end by 8 bases; junction bases not matched to a gene: 4. CDR3 protein: CASSLGQGPHEQFF. The CDR3 coding sequence is TGTGCCAGCAGCTTGGGACAGGGGCCCCATGAGCAGTTCTTC.

In this sample, this clonotype turned up many times. The chain links TRBV19 to TRBJ2-1; perhaps TRBD1 as D (6 bases). The DNA end favors TRBJ2-7, so the J call may be wrong. CDR3 length: 15 residues. CDR1 LNHDA and CDR2 SQIVND come from the germline V gene (reference sequence). Here the CDR3 DNA reads TGTGCCAGTAGAAAGGGTGGGACAACGTCCTACGAGCAGTACTTC. As protein: CASRKGGTTSYEQYF.

In the case of this clonotype: One end of the junction is discordant with germline, which a read error may explain. DNA for the CDR3: TGTGCCAGCAGTTACCCCAGCGGGGGGCTGTTCTTC. Translation: CASSYPSGGLFF. J is TRBJ2-5 and V is TRBV6-4; 9 bases agree with TRBD2. Germline CDR1 MRHNA, CDR2 SNTAGT. The CDR3 contains 12 residues.

V gene TRBV7-8 combines with J gene TRBJ2-4, with TRBD2 matching 10 bases. The J call may be wrong; the DNA end is better matched by TRBJ2-7. The CDR3 sequence is 16 residues long. Per the germline V gene, CDR1 is SGHVS and CDR2 is FQNEAQ. The CDR3 sequence: CASSALGLASRSEQYF. The DNA for the CDR3 is TGTGCCAGCAGCGCCCTGGGACTAGCGAGTAGATCCGAGCAGTACTTC.

The chain combines TRBV6-1 with TRBJ1-4; no clear D gene. Per the germline V gene, CDR1 is MNHNS and CDR2 is SASEGT. V lost 4 bases and J 0 bases, leaving 6 bases between the germline ends. CDR3 size: 14 residues. The CDR3 region is CASSAGTTNEKLFF. CDR3 nucleotides: TGTGCCAGCAGTGCAGGAACAACTAATGAAAAACTGTTTTTT.

The chain links TRBV7-2 to TRBJ2-2; 7 bases match TRBD2. Trimming removed 2 bases from V and 6 bases from J; junction bases left unmatched: 3. Per germline, CDR1 SGHTA and CDR2 FQGNSA. This CDR3 is built from 14 residues. CDR3 sequence reads: CASSLKGRAGELFF. CDR3 bases: TGTGCCAGCAGCTTAAAGGGGAGGGCCGGGGAGCTGTTTTTT.

This chain's CDR3 is CASSQDFAGTSGSSYNEQYF. The CDR3 DNA follows: TGTGCCAGCAGCCAAGACTTCGCCGGGACTAGCGGGAGCTCCTACAATGAGCAGTACTTC. The J gene is TRBJ2-6, the V gene TRBV14; 14 bases match TRBD2. Near its end, the DNA agrees better with TRBJ2-7, so the J call may be wrong. This CDR3 has 20 amino acids. The germline V gene encodes CDR1 SGHDN and CDR2 FVKESK.

The table lists this clonotype with many counts. The chain is built from TRBV27 and TRBJ2-2; the D is unclear. The V end lost 5 bases, the J end lost 5 bases, and 9 bases lay between the germline ends. The CDR3 extends over 13 amino acids. CDR1 and CDR2 from the germline V gene are MNHEY and SMNVEV (reference sequence). The CDR3 sequence: CASSPGPTGELFF. The DNA of the CDR3 is TGTGCCAGCAGTCCCGGACCGACCGGGGAGCTGTTTTTT.

This clonotype was counted ten times or more. The chain is built from TRBV12-3 or TRBV12-4 and TRBJ1-2; D might be TRBD1 (5 bases). V lost 0 bases to trimming and J lost 6 bases, with 11 bases between them. This CDR3 spans 14 amino acids. CDR3 DNA sequence: TGTGCCAGCAGTTTAGCCCAGCAGGGCCATGGCTACACCTTC. Its translation is CASSLAQQGHGYTF.

The gene calls are TRBV7-2 and TRBJ2-7; 10 bases fit TRBD1. The DNA end lines up better with TRBJ2-1; the J call may be wrong. Germline V gives CDR1 SGHTA, CDR2 FQGNSA. The CDR3 is 14 residues long. Here the CDR3 reads CASSSGQGTMGQFF. The CDR3 nucleotides are TGTGCCAGCAGCTCGGGACAGGGGACAATGGGGCAGTTCTTC.